The text below deals with one T cell receptor (beta chain). The antigen is undetermined. This entry comes from a study of T cells in women clearing cervical HPV infection. For the study at large: Controls gave blood once infection was undetectable; cases at lesion identification.

Findings of the study overall: Associations may precede or follow infection; HPV-specific or memory T cells were not isolated.

Cervical HPV DNA detected by MY09/MY11 PCR, typed by dot-blot. Some clones are missing from TCRdb's copy, which holds only in-frame ones; the method was immunoSEQ multiplex PCR. This sample's table reports tens of thousands of clones. Sequenced: blood buffy coat. The receptor's source is a woman between 18 and 70 years old with a cervical HPV16 infection that either progressed to CIN3+ or cleared (not recorded which).

The chain's CDR3 is CAWMNRENEQYF. The CDR3 bases that were read are TGTGCCTGGATGAACAGGGAAAACGAG. V and J are TRBV30 and TRBJ2-7; possible D gene TRBD1, 6 bases. The read finishes 3 residues shy of the CDR3 end, and the germline J gene is used to complete it. This CDR3 is 12 amino acids long. Per germline, CDR1 GTSNPN and CDR2 SVGIG (reference sequence). V was shortened by 4 bases and J by 5 bases, with 12 bases between the two germline ends.